This section outlines one T cell receptor beta chain sequence together with its context. Per the germline V gene, CDR1 is SEHNR and CDR2 is FQNEAQ (reference sequence). The CDR3 extends over 13 amino acids. Germline trimming cut 7 bases from V and 7 bases from J; bases unmatched to any gene: 7. The sample is drawn from a study of blood T cell repertoires in COVID-19. As processed by the authors: Nucleated cell number was recorded as an estimate derived from reference gene primer amplification. Here immunoSEQ multiplex PCR was the method, and the copy in TCRdb shows in-frame clones only, minus some. That table supplies the V and J calls and clone size; D and trimming were determined from the DNA. The sample records approximately 250,000 clones, about 88% being singletons.

This sequence originates from a man aged 35-49 years with acute or convalescent COVID-19. The chain has TRBV7-9 and TRBJ1-1; TRBD1 matches at 9 bases. Sequencing was performed on peripheral blood. CDR3: CASTSGQGSEAFF. The CDR3 nucleotides read TGTGCCAGCACCTCGGGACAGGGTAGTGAAGCTTTCTTT.